Following are 5 T cell receptor beta chains from one sample sequenced in a study of PD-1 blockade in classical Hodgkin lymphoma (dated by TCRdb to between 2020 and 2021). Libraries were built with the immunoSEQ multiplex PCR assay. TCRdb obtained this table from immuneACCESS and retained in-frame rearrangements with V and J assigned. These tables miss some clones; where compared with another copy, unresolved V genes account for less than half of the shortfall, and the remainder is unexplained. The table for this sample lists around 40,000 clones; 77% of them were counted only once. Jointly, the top ten make up around 9.8% of the sample. Read against the paper, the sample's time point label means: cycle 4 day 1 (C4D1), after 6 weeks of nivolumab. Every trial patient had relapsed after autologous stem cell transplantation, and cohorts A, B and C differed in prior brentuximab vedotin exposure. Sample: peripheral blood mononuclear cells (PBMCs), taken before the fourth cycle of nivolumab. These receptors were collected from a human donor with classical Hodgkin lymphoma.

By sample share, this clone is medium-sized. The rearrangement uses TRBV27 and TRBJ2-3; TRBD1 might be the D (6 bases). V lost 8 bases and J lost 1, with 13 bases in between. CDR3 length: 14 amino acids. Germline V CDR1 and CDR2: MNHEY, SMNVEV (reference sequence). CDR3 DNA: TGTGCCAGCGACGTAGCAGGGGGCACAGATACGCAGTATTTT. It encodes CASDVAGGTDTQYF.

The rearrangement uses TRBV29-1 and TRBJ2-4; 7 bases line up with TRBD1. Losses at the gene ends were 4 bases for V and 9 bases for J; bases not matched to a gene: 9. CDR3 size: 13 residues. The germline gives CDR1 SQVTM, CDR2 ANQGSEA. The CDR3 spells CSVVGPPGGIQYF. CDR3 DNA: TGCAGCGTTGTCGGCCCCCCAGGGGGCATTCAGTACTTC. The variable domain in full, with the rest retrieved from reference TRBV29-1 and TRBJ2-4, is SAVISQKPSRDICQRGTSLTIQCQVDSQVTMMFWYRQQPGQSLTLIATANQGSEATYESGFVIDKFPISRPNLTFSTLTVSNMSPEDSSIYLCSVVGPPGGIQYFGAGTRLSVL.

CDR3 bases: TGTGCCAGCAGTTACAGACAGGTCCTGGGAGCCGAGCAGTACTTC. Encoded protein: CASSYRQVLGAEQYF. The V call is TRBV6-5, the J call TRBJ2-7, with a weak D call TRBD1 (6 bases). The germline V gene encodes CDR1 MNHEY and CDR2 SVGAGI. V was cut by 2 bases and J by 6 bases, with 17 bases left in between. The CDR3 runs to 15 residues.

The rearrangement joins TRBV30 to TRBJ2-7; D not certain. With 3 bases removed from V and 3 bases from J, the gap between germline ends came to 9 bases. Germline CDR1 is GTSNPN and CDR2 is SVGIG (reference sequence). This CDR3 is 12 amino acids long. The CDR3 DNA reads as TGTGCCTGGAGCGCGGCAGTCTACGAGCAGTACTTC. The encoded protein is CAWSAAVYEQYF.

This clone has only a few counts. The chain couples TRBV4-2 to TRBJ1-5, with 7 positions matching TRBD1. V lost 2 bases, J lost 5 bases, and 6 bases stayed unmatched. From germline, CDR1 is LGHNA and CDR2 YNFKEQ. The CDR3 extends over 15 amino acids. In nucleotides, the CDR3 is TGTGCCAGCAGCCAACTCGAAGGGGGCTATCAGCCCCAGCATTTT. This gives the protein CASSQLEGGYQPQHF.